These T cell receptor beta chains were read from a single sample in a study of chronic HIV infection and antiretroviral therapy. In TCRdb, the 5' RACE reads were re-called with MiXCR into one record per CDR3 protein. The sample lists about 38,000 distinct CDR3 sequences, 7.5% to 9% occurring once. Sequenced material: peripheral blood. Source of these receptors: an adult who had HIV and had not received antiretroviral therapy, or was an uninfected healthy control (not recorded which). The CDR3 runs from the conserved cysteine through the conserved F or W. The D gene is left open where the match is weak. Some rows mark clone size as missing; the rest say once, few, many or name a class of expanded clone.

CASSWDRAYNEQFF | TGCGCCAGCAGCTGGGACAGAGCCTACAATGAGCAGTTCTTC | TRBV5-1 | few | TRBD1 | TRBJ2-1
CASSQDWRGEQFF | TGTGCCAGCAGCCAAGATTGGCGGGGTGAGCAGTTCTTC | TRBV3-1 | many | NA | TRBJ2-1
CSARGSHSLTAKNIQYF | TGCAGTGCTAGAGGGTCGCACTCCTTAACTGCCAAAAACATTCAGTACTTC | TRBV20-1 | many | NA | TRBJ2-4
CASSLLYRGRTEAFF | TGCGCCAGCAGCCTACTATACAGGGGGCGAACTGAAGCTTTCTTT | TRBV4-1 | NA | TRBD1 | TRBJ1-1
CASSLGGGETQYF | TGCGCCAGCAGCTTGGGAGGGGGAGAGACCCAGTACTTC | TRBV5-1 | many | NA | TRBJ2-5
CASSKRQASGRTDTQYF | TGTGCCAGCAGCAAACGTCAGGCTAGCGGGAGAACAGATACGCAGTATTTT | TRBV21-1 | NA | NA | TRBJ2-3
CASSEPGRGRDEQFF | TGTGCCAGCAGTGAGCCGGGCAGGGGGCGCGATGAGCAGTTCTTC | TRBV25-1 | many | TRBD1 | TRBJ2-1
CATSGTSVNEQFF | TGTGCCACCTCAGGGACTAGCGTCAATGAGCAGTTCTTC | TRBV7-2 | many | TRBD2 | TRBJ2-1
CSVEDLQYNEQFF | TGCAGCGTTGAAGATCTCCAGTACAATGAGCAGTTCTTC | TRBV29-1 | NA | NA | TRBJ2-1
CASRPTGGRTEAFF | TGTGCCAGCAGACCGACAGGGGGCCGGACTGAAGCTTTCTTT | TRBV28 | NA | TRBD1 | TRBJ1-1
CASSFGTGDTLHF | TGTGCCAGCAGTTTCGGGACAGGGGATACCCTCCACTTT | TRBV12-3/TRBV12-4 | many | TRBD1 | TRBJ1-6
CASSQKEQFF | TGTGCCAGCAGCCAAAAAGAGCAGTTCTTC | TRBV7-9 | many | NA | TRBJ2-1
CASSLRLGAAGGPDTQYF | TGCGCCAGCAGCCTCCGTCTCGGGGCAGCGGGAGGGCCAGATACGCAGTATTTT | TRBV4-3 | medium-sized | TRBD2 | TRBJ2-3
CASSQEGSSGRLYEQFF | TGTGCCAGCAGCCAAGAAGGATCCAGCGGGAGACTCTATGAGCAGTTCTTC | TRBV3-1 | NA | TRBD2 | TRBJ2-1
CASSQPSGTNEKLFF | TGTGCCAGCAGCCAACCTTCGGGAACTAATGAAAAACTGTTTTTT | TRBV3-1 | few | NA | TRBJ1-4
CASSDGTTDTQYF | TGTGCCAGCAGTGACGGGACCACAGATACGCAGTATTTT | TRBV6-4 | many | NA | TRBJ2-3
CSVPDPDRDYEQYF | TGCAGCGTACCGGACCCCGATCGGGACTACGAGCAGTACTTC | TRBV29-1 | NA | NA | TRBJ2-7
CASSSLEASSYNEQFF | TGTGCCAGCAGTTCCCTCGAGGCTAGCTCCTACAATGAGCAGTTCTTC | TRBV28 | few | NA | TRBJ2-1
CASSLKSLDRAETQYF | TGTGCCAGCAGCTTAAAATCCTTGGACAGGGCGGAGACCCAGTACTTC | TRBV13 | NA | TRBD1 | TRBJ2-5
CASSPMTGEVLEAFF | TGTGCCAGCTCACCTATGACAGGGGAGGTATTAGAAGCTTTCTTT | TRBV18 | few | TRBD1 | TRBJ1-1
CASRRLAGGDNEQFF | TGTGCCAGCAGACGCCTAGCGGGAGGCGACAATGAGCAGTTCTTC | TRBV27 | many | TRBD2 | TRBJ2-1
CASSSQGGVTGELFF | TGTGCCAGCAGCTCGCAGGGGGGTGTCACCGGGGAGCTGTTTTTT | TRBV7-9 | many | NA | TRBJ2-2